The clone carrying this T cell receptor beta chain was counted only a few times. What it recognizes is unknown. From the 5' RACE reads, TCRdb called clonotypes with MiXCR, one entry per CDR3 protein. Seen here are 400,000 to 450,000 distinct CDR3 sequences, roughly 15% observed once, and the top ten hold just over 1%. The V gene's germline CDR1 is SGHNT and CDR2 YYREEE (reference sequence). The CDR3 is made up of 15 amino acids. V was pared by 2 bases and J by 0 bases, with 9 bases between. The sample originates from a study of CD8 T cells in ankylosing spondylitis. Study results and caveats: Reported data indicate significant enrichment of disease-linked clones within matched ankylosing spondylitis synovial fluid. Among TCR beta sequences, a motif of several highly homologous variants appeared characteristic of ankylosing spondylitis blood.

This receptor was identified in a male donor with ankylosing spondylitis. The specimen was blood, either unsorted or a sorted T cell fraction (not recorded which). The rearrangement uses TRBV5-4 and TRBJ2-1; TRBD2 might be the D (6 bases). The CDR3 sequence is CASSFSGDSYNEQFF. CDR3 DNA sequence: TGTGCCAGCAGCTTTTCGGGGGACTCCTACAATGAGCAGTTCTTC.